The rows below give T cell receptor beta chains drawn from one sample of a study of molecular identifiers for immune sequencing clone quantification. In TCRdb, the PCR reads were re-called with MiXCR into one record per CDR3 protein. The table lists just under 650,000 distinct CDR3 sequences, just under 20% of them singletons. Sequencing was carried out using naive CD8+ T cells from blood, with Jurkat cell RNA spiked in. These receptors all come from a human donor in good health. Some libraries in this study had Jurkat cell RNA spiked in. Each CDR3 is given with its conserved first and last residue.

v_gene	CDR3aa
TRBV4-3	CASSQDLATGFRETQYF
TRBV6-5	CATWDRQETQYF
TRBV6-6	CASSLNNHYGYTF
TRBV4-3	CASSPKWAGANVLTF
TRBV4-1	CASSQGTSGVGETQYF
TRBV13	CASSFLGETYEQYF
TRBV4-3	CANSQDVLAGEWTDTQYF
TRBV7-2	CASRGTGPETQYF
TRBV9	CASSLEGRQPQHF
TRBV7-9	CASSWTGIETQYF
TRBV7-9	CASSLERGRAPYNEQFF
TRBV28	CASSLRGLNSNQPQHF
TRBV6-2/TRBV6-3	CASSETVWDTEAFF
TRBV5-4	CASSYGWGDNYEQYF
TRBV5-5	CASSTGDRSNSPLHF
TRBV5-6	CASSLMTGTQETQYF